A selection of T cell receptor beta chains follows, all from one sample in a study of monozygotic twins with inflammatory bowel disease. TCRdb processed the 5' RACE reads again and assigns one entry to each CDR3 protein, with no DNA. Here the sample table reports approximately 330,000 distinct CDR3 sequences. Sequenced material: blood. These receptor sequences come from a human donor with ulcerative colitis or Crohn's disease, or a healthy co-twin of an affected twin (not recorded which). Both conserved end residues are part of each CDR3. Each record gives: V gene, J gene, CDR3 protein.

v_call: TRBV29-1; j_call: TRBJ2-7; cdr3_aa: CSVESGYEQYF
v_call: TRBV18; j_call: TRBJ2-1; cdr3_aa: CASSRTGLAGDEQFF
v_call: TRBV3-1; j_call: TRBJ2-5; cdr3_aa: CASSQRLGGQETQYF
v_call: TRBV5-1; j_call: TRBJ2-5; cdr3_aa: CASSEGLAGETQYF
v_call: TRBV12-3/TRBV12-4; j_call: TRBJ2-7; cdr3_aa: CASRRTGVAEQYF
v_call: TRBV6-5; j_call: TRBJ2-2; cdr3_aa: CASSHHHTNTGELFF
v_call: TRBV7-8; j_call: TRBJ2-1; cdr3_aa: CASSLDGVSSYNEQFF
v_call: TRBV20-1; j_call: TRBJ2-7; cdr3_aa: CSARDRLGLDTREQYF
v_call: TRBV20-1; j_call: TRBJ2-7; cdr3_aa: CSARDPGQGYEQYF
v_call: TRBV18; j_call: TRBJ2-2; cdr3_aa: CASSGQDGELFF
v_call: TRBV2; j_call: TRBJ1-3; cdr3_aa: CASRSTDLSGNTIYF
v_call: TRBV29-1; j_call: TRBJ2-1; cdr3_aa: CSVETSDYNEQFF
v_call: TRBV5-1; j_call: TRBJ1-2; cdr3_aa: CASSLEGFGYTF
v_call: TRBV11-3; j_call: TRBJ2-1; cdr3_aa: CASSLSLYSGRNEFF
v_call: TRBV5-1; j_call: TRBJ2-5; cdr3_aa: CASSSLPSGSQETQYF
v_call: TRBV5-1; j_call: TRBJ2-2; cdr3_aa: CASSLGTAGVVTGELFF
v_call: TRBV15; j_call: TRBJ1-5; cdr3_aa: CATTVQGGEPQHF
v_call: TRBV9; j_call: TRBJ2-1; cdr3_aa: CASSVSAGVNNEQFF
v_call: TRBV10-2; j_call: TRBJ1-1; cdr3_aa: CASGGRGTEAFF